This passage covers 20 T cell receptor beta chains from one sample sequenced in a study of CD8+ T cells in alopecia areata. Treatment described: oral pan-JAK inhibitor, 5-10 mg twice daily. RNA, once extracted, was reverse transcribed into cDNA for use as the sequencing template. Clones were read by immunoSEQ multiplex PCR, and TCRdb kept only the in-frame ones, dropping some. The data contain 150,000 to 200,000 clones, about 51% of them seen just once; the ten biggest clones take up around 10%. Specimen: CD8+ T cells sorted from blood, collected around week 53, from a patient treated with tofacitinib. The source of these receptors is a human donor with alopecia areata.

This clone showed up just a few times. The V and J genes are TRBV30 and TRBJ2-7; 7 bases align to TRBD1. V lost 4 bases to trimming and J lost 3 bases; unmatched junction nucleotides: 3. Germline V CDR1 and CDR2: GTSNPN, SVGIG (reference sequence). CDR3 size: 12 residues. CDR3 coding DNA: TGTGCCTGGAAGGGACAGAGCTACGAGCAGTACTTC. It translates to CAWKGQSYEQYF.

The CDR3 DNA is TGTGCCAGCAACCGCTACCCGGGGGCCAACGTCCTGACTTTC. Its translation is CASNRYPGANVLTF. The chain recombines TRBV9 with TRBJ2-6; unclear D gene. The CDR3 consists of 14 residues. V was cut by 6 bases and J by 4 bases, with 11 bases left in between. The germline V gene encodes CDR1 SGDLS and CDR2 YYNGEE.

The chain has TRBV25-1 and TRBJ1-1; 8 bases are shared with TRBD1. This CDR3 spans 13 amino acids. V lost 8 bases to trimming and J lost 1 base; unmatched junction nucleotides: 3. CDR1 and CDR2 (germline): MGHDK, SYGVNS. Written as DNA, the CDR3 is TGTGCCAGCGCTGGGACAGGGAACACTGAAGCTTTCTTT. This encodes CASAGTGNTEAFF.

This clone was detected only a few times. The V and J genes are TRBV21-1 and TRBJ2-7; the table's D call of TRBD2 was not tested on the DNA. TRBV21-1 is noted as a pseudogene. CDR3 length: 14 residues. The CDR3 sequence is CASSKWRGRYEQYF. The CDR3 nucleotides read TGTGCCAGCAGCAAATGGAGGGGTCGGTACGAGCAGTACTTC.

In this sample, this clone is medium-sized (0.01 to 0.1%). The chain is built from TRBV19 and TRBJ1-6, with 10 bases that match TRBD1. The V gene end was trimmed by 5 bases and the J gene end by 5 bases; junction bases not matched to a gene: 0. The germline gives CDR1 LNHDA, CDR2 SQIVND (reference sequence). CDR3 length equals 14 residues. The CDR3 loop is CASSGQGDNSPLHF. The CDR3 bases are TGTGCCAGTAGTGGACAGGGGGATAATTCACCCCTCCACTTT. Together with reference TRBV19 and TRBJ1-6, the CDR3 gives the full variable domain: DGGITQSPKYLFRKEGQNVTLSCEQNLNHDAMYWYRQDPGQGLRLIYYSQIVNDFQKGDIAEGYSVSREKKESFPLTVTSAQKNPTAFYLCASSGQGDNSPLHFGNGTRLTVT.

This chain uses TRBV9 with TRBJ2-3; 8 positions match TRBD2. The CDR3 consists of 14 residues. In germline, CDR1 is SGDLS, CDR2 YYNGEE. The V gene end was trimmed by 4 bases and the J gene end by 3 bases; junction bases not matched to a gene: 4. As DNA, the CDR3 is TGTGCCAGCAGCCCCGGGACTAGGACAGATACGCAGTATTTT. Amino acids: CASSPGTRTDTQYF.

About this clone: Distinct nucleotide sequences in the sample also encode this CDR3. The chain recombines TRBV5-1 with TRBJ1-1, with 8 positions matching TRBD1. The CDR3 length is 14 residues. Unmatched junction bases numbered 6, after V lost 4 bases and J lost 4 bases. Germline-derived CDR1 and CDR2 are SGHRS and YFSETQ. The DNA of the CDR3 is TGCGCCAGCAGCCTTGGACAGGGACCCACTGAAGCTTTCTTT. The encoded protein is CASSLGQGPTEAFF. The variable domain in full, with the rest retrieved from reference TRBV5-1 and TRBJ1-1, is KAGVTQTPRYLIKTRGQQVTLSCSPISGHRSVSWYQQTPGQGLQFLFEYFSETQRNKGNFPGRFSGRQFSNSRSEMNVSTLELGDSALYLCASSLGQGPTEAFFGQGTRLTVV.

This chain joins TRBV19 and TRBJ1-5; no definite D call. Germline CDR1 reads LNHDA; CDR2 reads SQIVND (reference sequence). CDR3 length: 14 residues. Trimming pared 7 bases from V and 5 bases from J, leaving 15 bases between. The CDR3: CASKLRELHQPQHF. As DNA, the CDR3 is TGTGCCAGTAAACTACGGGAGTTGCATCAGCCCCAGCATTTT.

The chain recombines TRBV6-1 with TRBJ2-1, with 8 bases aligning to TRBD2. Trimming cost V 3 bases and J 4 bases; bases outside gene matches: 8. This CDR3 is built from 16 residues. Per the germline V gene, CDR1 is MNHNS and CDR2 is SASEGT. CDR3 region: CASSEWDGGEYNEQFF. The CDR3, as DNA: TGTGCCAGCAGTGAGTGGGACGGGGGGGAGTACAATGAGCAGTTCTTC.

The rearrangement joins TRBV5-4 to TRBJ1-1; 9 bases agree with TRBD1. The V and J ends lost 4 bases and 5 bases, in that order; junction bases with no gene match: 9. The CDR3 spans 15 residues. CDR1 is SGHNT, CDR2 YYREEE, per germline (reference sequence). CDR3: CASSSITGGGTEAFF. The CDR3 DNA reads TGTGCCAGCAGCAGTATTACAGGGGGCGGAACTGAAGCTTTCTTT.

The chain combines TRBV16 with TRBJ1-6; possible D gene TRBD1, 6 bases. V lost 1 base and J 7 bases, leaving 11 bases between the germline ends. The CDR3 sequence is 15 residues long. Germline CDR1 reads KGHSY; CDR2 reads FQNENV. The CDR3 sequence: CASSQFSGQNSPLHF. The DNA for the CDR3 is TGTGCCAGCAGCCAATTCTCGGGACAAAATTCACCCCTCCACTTT.

V is TRBV4-1 and J is TRBJ1-2; 7 bases line up with TRBD1. Germline assignment: CDR1 MGHRA and CDR2 YSYEKL. V was clipped by 1 base and J by 4 bases; unmatched bases: 9. The CDR3 covers 16 residues. The CDR3 sequence is CASSQARGAVSYGYTF. The CDR3 DNA reads as TGCGCCAGCAGCCAAGCCAGGGGGGCGGTTTCCTATGGCTACACCTTC.

The chain employs TRBV10-3 and TRBJ2-3, with 8 nucleotides matching TRBD1. V shed 0 bases and J 6 bases; nucleotides not matched to a gene: 11. Germline V lookup: CDR1 ENHRY, CDR2 SYGVKD. The CDR3 loop spans 17 amino acids. The CDR3 DNA follows: TGTGCCATCAGTGAGTCGATAGGGACAGGTGGATCCGATACGCAGTATTTT. It specifies CAISESIGTGGSDTQYF.

In this sample, this clone turned up a few times. This chain uses TRBV7-2 with TRBJ2-3, with TRBD2 matching 9 bases. Germline CDR1 SGHTA, CDR2 FQGNSA. This CDR3 is 15 amino acids long. V gave up 3 bases and J gave up 2 bases; unmatched junction bases: 3. DNA for the CDR3: TGTGCCAGCAGCTTGTTAGCGGGGGTCACAGATACGCAGTATTTT. This sequence encodes CASSLLAGVTDTQYF. Using reference TRBV7-2 and TRBJ2-3 for the parts outside the CDR3, the full variable domain is GAGVSQSPSNKVTEKGKDVELRCDPISGHTALYWYRQSLGQGLEFLIYFQGNSAPDKSGLPSDRFSAERTGGSVSTLTIQRTQQEDSAVYLCASSLLAGVTDTQYFGPGTRLTVL.

The chain combines TRBV4-1 with TRBJ1-4; a possible D gene is TRBD1 (5 bases). CDR1 is MGHRA and CDR2 is YSYEKL in the germline V gene. Trimming shortened V by 0 bases and J by 8 bases, and 19 bases separated the two germline ends. The CDR3 loop spans 17 amino acids. The CDR3 sequence: CASSQDRAQPDLEKLFF. Here the CDR3 DNA reads TGCGCCAGCAGCCAAGACAGGGCACAGCCCGATCTCGAAAAACTGTTTTTT.

The chain employs TRBV7-8 and TRBJ1-2; D is perhaps TRBD1 (6 bases). Trimming left V 3 bases short and J 3 bases short, with 11 bases between. Looked up from germline, CDR1 is SGHVS and CDR2 is FQNEAQ. CDR3 length: 14 amino acids. CDR3 nucleotides: TGTGCCAGCAGCTTTCTGGGGGCGGACTATGGCTACACCTTC. Protein sequence: CASSFLGADYGYTF.

This clone was observed a few times. The V and J genes are TRBV4-1 and TRBJ1-6, with TRBD1 matching over 8 bases. With 5 bases clipped from V and 9 bases from J, the junction kept 12 bases outside the gene matches. From germline, CDR1 is MGHRA and CDR2 YSYEKL. This CDR3 has 16 amino acids. The CDR3 loop is CASSEYPTGERSPLHF. The CDR3 DNA sequence: TGCGCCAGCAGCGAATATCCGACAGGGGAGCGTTCACCCCTCCACTTT.

The chain is built from TRBV15 and TRBJ2-7, with 11 bases identical to TRBD1. With 5 bases clipped from V and 0 bases from J, the junction kept 3 bases outside the gene matches. This CDR3 has 15 residues. Germline lookup yields CDR1 LNHNV and CDR2 YYDKDF (reference sequence). CDR3 in DNA: TGTGCCACCAGCGAGGGACAGGGGGGCTCCTACGAGCAGTACTTC. The encoded protein is CATSEGQGGSYEQYF. The full variable domain, completed using reference TRBV15 and TRBJ2-7, is DAMVIQNPRYQVTQFGKPVTLSCSQTLNHNVMYWYQQKSSQAPKLLFHYYDKDFNNEADTPDNFQSRRPNTSFCFLDIRSPGLGDTAMYLCATSEGQGGSYEQYFGPGTRLTVT.

On this clone itself: Other DNA sequences in this sample translate to the same CDR3. As DNA, the CDR3 is TGTGCCAGCTCACCGGGACAGGGACATCAGCCCCAGCATTTT. This gives the protein CASSPGQGHQPQHF. The V call is TRBV18, the J call TRBJ1-5; 9 nucleotides match TRBD1. The germline gives CDR1 KGHSH, CDR2 LQKENI. The CDR3 contains 14 residues. J lost 5 bases, V lost 3 bases, and 2 bases had no gene match. Full variable domain (remainder filled in from reference TRBV18 and TRBJ1-5): NAGVMQNPRHLVRRRGQEARLRCSPMKGHSHVYWYRQLPEEGLKFMVYLQKENIIDESGMPKERFSAEFPKEGPSILRIQQVVRGDSAAYFCASSPGQGHQPQHFGDGTRLSIL.

The chain uses TRBV29-1 and TRBJ1-2; TRBD1 might be the D (6 bases). Trimming removed 4 bases from V and 2 bases from J, with 14 bases in between. CDR1 and CDR2 from the germline V gene are SQVTM and ANQGSEA. The CDR3 sequence is 14 residues long. The DNA for the CDR3 is TGCAGCGTTGGACCGGGACAAACAAACTATGGCTACACCTTC. The encoded protein is CSVGPGQTNYGYTF.